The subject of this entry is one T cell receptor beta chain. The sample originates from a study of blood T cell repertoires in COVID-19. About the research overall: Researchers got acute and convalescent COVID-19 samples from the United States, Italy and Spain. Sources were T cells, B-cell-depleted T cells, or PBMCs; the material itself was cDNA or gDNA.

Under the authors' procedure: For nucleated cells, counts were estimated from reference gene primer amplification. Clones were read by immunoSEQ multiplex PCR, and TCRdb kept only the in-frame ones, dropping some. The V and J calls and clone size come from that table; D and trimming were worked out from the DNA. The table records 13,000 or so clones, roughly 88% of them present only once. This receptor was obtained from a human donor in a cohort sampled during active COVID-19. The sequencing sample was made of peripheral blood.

The chain's CDR3 is CASSPDLGPNQPQHF. Here the CDR3 DNA reads TGCGCCAGCAGCCCGGATCTGGGGCCCAATCAGCCCCAGCATTTT. The V and J genes are TRBV4-3 and TRBJ1-5, with D tentatively TRBD1 (5 bases). The ends were cut back, 4 bases at V and 3 bases at J, with 13 bases in the middle. Germline V lookup: CDR1 LGHNA, CDR2 YSLEER. This CDR3 has 15 amino acids.